The 14 T cell receptor beta chains below all came from one sample that was sequenced in a study of identifying expanded T cells in peripheral blood. TCRdb keeps only in-frame clones here, not all; method: immunoSEQ multiplex PCR. Of fewer than 65,000 clones in the sample, 87% are singletons; the top ten hold roughly 4.8%. Specimen: blood. Source of these receptors: a person between 18 and 70 years old in good health.

V usage is TRBV10-1 and J usage is TRBJ1-2; D is unresolved. The CDR3 has 13 residues. With 0 bases removed from V and 8 bases from J, the gap between germline ends came to 10 bases. Germline CDR1 is WNHNN and CDR2 is SYGVQD (reference sequence). The CDR3 here is CASSESKSGGYTF. CDR3 in DNA: TGCGCCAGCAGTGAGTCGAAATCAGGCGGCTACACCTTC.

This chain connects TRBV5-1 to TRBJ2-1; 9 nucleotides match TRBD2. Germline V gives CDR1 SGHRS, CDR2 YFSETQ. The CDR3 is made up of 14 amino acids. J was trimmed by 6 bases and V by 1 base; bases with no gene match: 2. DNA for the CDR3: TGCGCCAGCAGCTTGAGTAGCGGGAGCAATGAGCAGTTCTTC. Its protein product is CASSLSSGSNEQFF.

The V and J genes are TRBV7-8 and TRBJ1-1, with no clear D. V was cut by 2 bases and J by 6 bases, with 16 bases left in between. This CDR3 region has 15 residues. Per germline, CDR1 SGHVS and CDR2 FQNEAQ. The CDR3 is CASSLIKGGFSEAFF. The CDR3 nucleotides read TGTGCCAGCAGCTTAATCAAGGGCGGATTCTCTGAAGCTTTCTTT.

J is TRBJ2-7 and V is TRBV30; tentatively, D is TRBD2 (6 bases). In germline, CDR1 is GTSNPN, CDR2 SVGIG (reference sequence). Trimming cost V 0 bases and J 0 bases, with 9 bases left between them. CDR3 size: 14 residues. CDR3 region: CAWSVRGSSYEQYF. The CDR3 bases are TGTGCCTGGAGTGTACGGGGGTCCTCCTACGAGCAGTACTTC. The full variable domain, its missing parts supplied by reference TRBV30 and TRBJ2-7, is SQTIHQWPATLVQPVGSPLSLECTVEGTSNPNLYWYRQAAGRGLQLLFYSVGIGQISSEVPQNLSASRPQDRQFILSSKKLLLSDSGFYLCAWSVRGSSYEQYFGPGTRLTVT.

The J gene is TRBJ2-1, the V gene TRBV9; 8 positions match TRBD1. The V and J ends lost 4 bases and 2 bases, in that order; junction bases with no gene match: 5. CDR1 SGDLS and CDR2 YYNGEE come from the germline V gene. The CDR3 spans 15 residues. This CDR3 reads CASSKDRATYNEQFF. CDR3 nucleotide sequence: TGTGCCAGCAGCAAGGACAGGGCCACCTACAATGAGCAGTTCTTC.

The chain links TRBV6-1 to TRBJ2-7, with a weak D call TRBD2 (7 bases). The V and J ends lost 3 bases and 6 bases respectively, with 12 bases between them. Germline V gene data show CDR1 as MNHNS and CDR2 as SASEGT. This CDR3 is 13 amino acids long. The CDR3 region is CASSELGGREQYF. As DNA, the CDR3 is TGTGCCAGCAGTGAGTTGGGGGGGCGCGAGCAGTACTTC.

The V and J genes are TRBV9 and TRBJ1-2; possible D gene TRBD1, 6 bases. Germline CDR1 SGDLS, CDR2 YYNGEE. V shed 0 bases and J shed 2 bases, with 11 bases lying between them. The CDR3 extends over 15 amino acids. CDR3 region: CASSVEGDPNYGYTF. CDR3 nucleotides: TGTGCCAGCAGCGTAGAGGGGGACCCCAACTATGGCTACACCTTC.

The V and J genes are TRBV29-1 and TRBJ1-3; 7 bases map to TRBD1. The germline V gene encodes CDR1 SQVTM and CDR2 ANQGSEA. V lost 4 bases and J lost 4; bases outside the gene matches: 10. This CDR3 has 15 residues. CDR3 sequence (DNA): TGCAGCGTTGTACCGACAGGGAAGCACGGAAACACCATATATTTT. This codes for CSVVPTGKHGNTIYF.

V is TRBV4-1 and J is TRBJ2-7; 11 bases align to TRBD1. V shed 2 bases, J shed 3 bases, and the junction held 3 bases outside the gene matches. The germline CDR1 and CDR2 sequences are MGHRA and YSYEKL. There are 15 residues in the CDR3. The CDR3 coding sequence is TGCGCCAGCAGCCAAAGGACAGGGGGCTTCTACGAGCAGTACTTC. Translated: CASSQRTGGFYEQYF.

The rearrangement joins TRBV7-9 to TRBJ1-2; D not resolved. CDR1 is SEHNR and CDR2 is FQNEAQ in the germline V gene (reference sequence). Trimming removed 1 base at V and 0 bases at J, with 12 bases between. CDR3 length: 16 residues. The CDR3 loop reads CASSLGLAGTNYGYTF. Written as DNA, the CDR3 is TGTGCCAGCAGCTTAGGGTTAGCGGGAACTAACTATGGCTACACCTTC. The full variable domain, completed using reference TRBV7-9 and TRBJ1-2, is DTGVSQNPRHKITKRGQNVTFRCDPISEHNRLYWYRQTLGQGPEFLTYFQNEAQLEKSRLLSDRFSAERPKGSFSTLEIQRTEQGDSAMYLCASSLGLAGTNYGYTFGSGTRLTVV.

This chain joins TRBV7-6 and TRBJ1-3, with D perhaps matching TRBD1 (5 bases). The germline CDR1 and CDR2 sequences are SGHVS and FNYEAQ. Trimming pared 1 base from V and 4 bases from J, leaving 8 bases between. This CDR3 region has 14 residues. The CDR3 sequence is CASSLGGTGNTIYF. The CDR3 nucleotides are TGTGCCAGCAGCTTAGGAGGGACCGGAAACACCATATATTTT.

This clone has a handful of counts. J is TRBJ2-2 and V is TRBV7-9, with a tentative D call TRBD2 (6 bases). This CDR3 has 16 residues. Germline V lookup: CDR1 SEHNR, CDR2 FQNEAQ (reference sequence). V lost 5 bases and J 0 bases, leaving 13 bases between the germline ends. CDR3 residues: CASSGSGEANTGELFF. As DNA, the CDR3 is TGTGCCAGCAGCGGGTCGGGGGAGGCGAACACCGGGGAGCTGTTTTTT.

The chain recombines TRBV7-9 with TRBJ2-2; 9 bases are a match to TRBD1. J was trimmed by 7 bases and V by 5 bases; bases with no gene match: 8. Germline loops: CDR1 SEHNR, CDR2 FQNEAQ (reference sequence). The CDR3 loop spans 15 amino acids. The CDR3 spells CASSPRDRENGELFF. The DNA of the CDR3 is TGTGCCAGCAGCCCCCGGGACAGGGAAAACGGGGAGCTGTTTTTT.

V is TRBV6-5 and J is TRBJ1-1; TRBD1 matches at 9 bases. Losses at the gene ends were 2 bases for V and 10 bases for J; bases not matched to a gene: 8. CDR3 length: 14 amino acids. Germline loops: CDR1 MNHEY, CDR2 SVGAGI. The CDR3 DNA follows: TGTGCCAGCAGTTACGCGAACAGGGGGCAGGGAGCTTTCTTT. This codes for CASSYANRGQGAFF.